This T cell receptor (beta chain) was retrieved from a study of OX40 agonist ivuxolimab in advanced cancers. Study-level information: Two cutaneous melanoma patients and one hepatocellular carcinoma patient, three in all, had partial responses.

The count of this clone is one. Repertoires were generated with immunoSEQ multiplex PCR, while TCRdb's copy carries only in-frame clones and drops some. The sample contains approximately 6,000 clones, roughly four fifths of which appear only once. This CDR3 spans 12 amino acids. V lost 4 bases and J lost 3, with 7 bases in between. CDR1 is GTSNPN, CDR2 SVGIG, per germline (reference sequence). The rearrangement joins TRBV30 to TRBJ1-3; D remains ambiguous. This material consisted of CD4+ or CD8+ T cells sorted from blood, taken in a trial of the OX40 agonist ivuxolimab. The origin of this receptor is an adult with an advanced solid tumor such as melanoma, head and neck, liver or kidney cancer. DNA for the CDR3: TGTGCCTGGAAGATGATTGGAAACACCATATATTTT. It specifies CAWKMIGNTIYF. Variable domain in full (rest from reference TRBV30 and TRBJ1-3): SQTIHQWPATLVQPVGSPLSLECTVEGTSNPNLYWYRQAAGRGLQLLFYSVGIGQISSEVPQNLSASRPQDRQFILSSKKLLLSDSGFYLCAWKMIGNTIYFGEGSWLTVV.